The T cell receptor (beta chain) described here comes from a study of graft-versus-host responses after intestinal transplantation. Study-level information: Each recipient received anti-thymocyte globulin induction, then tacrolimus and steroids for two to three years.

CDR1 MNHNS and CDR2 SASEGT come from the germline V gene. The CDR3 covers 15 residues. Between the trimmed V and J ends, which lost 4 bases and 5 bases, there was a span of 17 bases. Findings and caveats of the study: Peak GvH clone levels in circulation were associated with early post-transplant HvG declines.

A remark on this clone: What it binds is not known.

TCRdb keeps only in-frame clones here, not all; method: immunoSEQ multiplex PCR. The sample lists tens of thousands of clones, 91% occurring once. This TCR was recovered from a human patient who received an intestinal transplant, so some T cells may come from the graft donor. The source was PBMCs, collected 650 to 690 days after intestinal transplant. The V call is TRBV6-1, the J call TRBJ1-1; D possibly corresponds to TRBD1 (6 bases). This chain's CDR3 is CASSAPGRRGTEAFF. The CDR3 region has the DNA TGTGCCAGCAGTGCCCCGGGACGCAGGGGAACTGAAGCTTTCTTT.